A selection of T cell receptor beta chains follows, all from one sample in a study of T cell responses to AZD1222 COVID-19 vaccine. Data came from immunoSEQ multiplex PCR; TCRdb stores just in-frame clones and leaves some out. The table has 120,000 or so clones, around 89% seen once. This specimen consisted of peripheral blood, obtained 28 days after the second AZD1222 dose. The receptors come from an adult who received the AZD1222 COVID-19 vaccine. Each CDR3 is given with its conserved first and last residue. Each record gives: D gene, J gene, V gene, clone size, CDR3 protein, CDR3 DNA. The D gene is left open where the match is weak. Clone size is stated in some rows and not others, as once, few, many or a class when expanded.

- TRBJ1-3 TRBV11-3 - CASSSWGDSGNTIYF TGTGCCAGCAGCTCCTGGGGTGACTCTGGAAACACCATATATTTT
- TRBJ2-3 TRBV11-2 once CASSSWTVSTDTQYF TGTGCCAGCAGCTCCTGGACCGTTAGCACAGATACGCAGTATTTT
- TRBJ1-1 TRBV14 few CASSQFPGTEAFF TGTGCCAGCAGCCAATTTCCTGGGACTGAAGCTTTCTTT
- TRBJ1-1 TRBV18 - CASSPRISGGNTEAFF TGTGCCAGCTCCCCGAGGATTTCGGGGGGGAACACTGAAGCTTTCTTT
TRBD1 TRBJ2-1 TRBV11-3 - CASSKTGLNEQFF TGTGCCAGCAGTAAGACAGGGTTGAATGAGCAGTTCTTC
- TRBJ1-1 TRBV11-2 once CASSPHEPGEAFF TGTGCCAGCAGCCCCCACGAGCCGGGTGAAGCTTTCTTT
TRBD2 TRBJ2-3 TRBV19 - CAVRTSGSTDTQYF TGTGCCGTGAGAACTAGCGGTAGCACAGATACGCAGTATTTT
TRBD2 TRBJ2-7 TRBV10-3 few CATSITGTSGYEQYF TGTGCCACCAGTATTACCGGGACTAGCGGGTACGAGCAGTACTTC
- TRBJ2-7 TRBV11-3 few CASSFGGIDEQYF TGTGCCAGCAGCTTCGGCGGGATCGACGAGCAGTACTTC
- TRBJ2-1 TRBV11-2 - CASSQWEARREQFF TGTGCCAGCAGCCAGTGGGAGGCCCGGAGAGAGCAGTTCTTC
TRBD2 TRBJ2-5 TRBV25-1 once CASSSVGRLETQYF TGTGCCAGCAGTTCCGTCGGGAGGTTAGAGACCCAGTACTTC
TRBD2 TRBJ2-1 TRBV7-8 - CASSVGLAGDNEQFF TGTGCCAGCAGCGTGGGACTAGCGGGGGACAATGAGCAGTTCTTC
TRBD2 TRBJ2-7 TRBV9 - CASSVAGCLGLALPYEQYF TGTGCCAGCAGCGTAGCTGGTTGCTTGGGACTAGCGCTCCCCTACGAGCAGTACTTC
TRBD2 TRBJ2-1 TRBV10-2 - CASSPLALAGEQFF TGCGCCAGCAGCCCCCTCGCCCTAGCGGGGGAGCAGTTCTTC
- TRBJ2-5 TRBV6-5 - CASSYGGANQETQYF TGTGCCAGCAGTTACGGTGGTGCTAACCAAGAGACCCAGTACTTC
TRBD2 TRBJ2-3 TRBV11-3 - CASSFGTSGGVTQYF TGTGCCAGCAGCTTCGGGACTAGCGGGGGGGTTACGCAGTATTTT
TRBD1 TRBJ2-3 TRBV24-1 - CATASGGPDTQYF TGTGCCACCGCCTCAGGGGGCCCAGATACGCAGTATTTT
- TRBJ2-2 TRBV2 - CASSTPGGHNTGELFF TGTGCCAGCAGTACGCCCGGGGGCCACAATACCGGGGAGCTGTTTTTT
- TRBJ1-1 TRBV7-2 - CASRLNVGPEAFF TGTGCCAGCAGGCTCAACGTCGGCCCTGAAGCTTTCTTT
- TRBJ1-1 TRBV29-1 - CSVEWDTEAFF TGCAGCGTTGAGTGGGACACTGAAGCTTTCTTT
- TRBJ2-2 TRBV6-4 once CASSRELTGELFF TGTGCCAGCAGTCGGGAGTTGACCGGGGAGCTGTTTTTT
TRBD2 TRBJ2-3 TRBV7-6 - CASGTSGEPTDTQYF TGTGCCAGCGGGACTAGCGGAGAACCCACAGATACGCAGTATTTT
TRBD2 TRBJ2-3 TRBV9 - CASSPPSSGGVDTQYF TGTGCCAGCAGCCCCCCGTCTAGCGGGGGGGTGGATACGCAGTATTTT
- TRBJ2-7 TRBV5-5 - CASSLVQGYEQYF TGTGCCAGCAGCTTGGTGCAGGGCTACGAGCAGTACTTC
- TRBJ2-5 TRBV5-6 few CASSWGGTEQETQYF TGTGCCAGCAGCTGGGGGGGGACAGAGCAAGAGACCCAGTACTTC